The rows below give T cell receptor beta chains drawn from one sample of a study of PD-1 blockade in classical Hodgkin lymphoma. Produced via immunoSEQ multiplex PCR; TCRdb's table is partial and in-frame only. Of tens of thousands of clones detected, more than 90% appear once; the ten largest clones hold 9.7%. The specimen was peripheral blood mononuclear cells (PBMCs), collected at baseline. The receptors shown here come from a human donor with classical Hodgkin lymphoma. The CDR3 runs from the conserved cysteine through the conserved F or W. The D gene is left open where the match is weak. For some rows the clone size is stated as once, few or many, or as a class when expanded; others skip it.

>TRBJ2-7|.|TRBD2|TRBV7-9
TGTGCCAGCAGCTCCCCATTTCTTAGCGGGAGGGAGGAGCAGTACTTC
CASSSPFLSGREEQYF
>TRBJ2-5|.|TRBD2|TRBV11-2
TGTGCCAGCAGCTTACCCATCGGGGTAGCGGGTACCGAAGAGACCCAGTACTTC
CASSLPIGVAGTEETQYF
>TRBJ2-7|.|TRBD2|TRBV9
TGTGCCAGCAGCGTCGGACTAGCGGGAGGGTACGAGCAGTACTTC
CASSVGLAGGYEQYF
>TRBJ2-7|once|.|TRBV14
TGTGCCAGCAGCCAGGGGGAGCAGTACTTC
CASSQGEQYF
>TRBJ2-2|.|TRBD2|TRBV5-1
TGCGCCAGCAGCACCGCCTCGACTAGCGCGGCCGGGGAGCTGTTTTTT
CASSTASTSAAGELFF
>TRBJ2-7|.|TRBD2|TRBV7-3
TGTGCCAGCAGCCCCAATCTCCCGACTAGCCGAGGTATCTCCTACGAGCAGTACTTC
CASSPNLPTSRGISYEQYF
>TRBJ2-2|.|.|TRBV7-3
TGTGCCAGCAGCTTAAGTCCGAACACCGGGGAGCTGTTTTTT
CASSLSPNTGELFF
>TRBJ2-1|.|.|TRBV7-8
TGTGCCAGCAGCTTAGAGGAGGACGGGGGCTCCTCCTACAATGAGCAGTTCTTC
CASSLEEDGGSSYNEQFF
>TRBJ2-7|.|TRBD1|TRBV6-6
TGTGCCAGCAGACCACCCGGGACAGGGGTGTACGAGCAGTACTTC
CASRPPGTGVYEQYF
>TRBJ2-7|.|TRBD1|TRBV13
TGTGCCAGCAGCTTTCAGGGGGCGGCCTACGAGCAGTACTTC
CASSFQGAAYEQYF
>TRBJ1-2|.|.|TRBV2
TGTGCCAGCAGTACAAAGGACGGGGACTATGGCTACACCTTC
CASSTKDGDYGYTF
>TRBJ1-5|.|.|TRBV19
TGTGCCAGTAGTATTTTTTATGGGTTGAATCAGCCCCAGCATTTT
CASSIFYGLNQPQHF
>TRBJ2-3|.|.|TRBV7-5
TGTGTCAGAAGCTTAGCGGGGGGAAGGGCAGATACGCAGTATTTT
CVRSLAGGRADTQYF
>TRBJ2-7|.|TRBD1|TRBV7-9
TGTGCCAGCAGCCCCGGGACAGGGGTTACCTACGAGCAGTACTTC
CASSPGTGVTYEQYF
>TRBJ2-1|.|.|TRBV29-1
TGCAGCGTTGAGGCGGTAGGGCAGTTCTTC
CSVEAVGQFF
>TRBJ2-3|.|TRBD1|TRBV7-2
TGTGCCAGCAACGACAGGGGGTACTCAGATACGCAGTATTTT
CASNDRGYSDTQYF
>TRBJ2-6|.|.|TRBV2
TGTGCCAGCAGTGAAGTGGCAGTTCTCTCTGGGGCCAACGTCCTGACTTTC
CASSEVAVLSGANVLTF
>TRBJ1-2|once|.|TRBV27
TGTGCCAGCAGTTCCGGTGGCCGGGGGAATGGCTACACCTTC
CASSSGGRGNGYTF
>TRBJ2-3|.|.|TRBV4-1
TGCGCCAGCAGCCAATGGGCCGGGGATACGCAGTATTTT
CASSQWAGDTQYF
>TRBJ2-1|.|TRBD2|TRBV5-4
TGTGCCAGCAGCTCGCCGTTACTAGCGGGGAGCTACAATGAGCAGTTCTTC
CASSSPLLAGSYNEQFF
>TRBJ1-1|once|.|TRBV7-9
TGTGCCAGCAGCTTAGCTGCGGGGTCCCACGACGCTGAAGCTTTCTTT
CASSLAAGSHDAEAFF
>TRBJ2-1|.|TRBD2|TRBV19
TGTGCCAGTAGTACGGGACTAAGCTCCTACAATGAGCAGTTCTTC
CASSTGLSSYNEQFF
>TRBJ1-3|few|.|TRBV15
TGTGCCACCAGCAGAGATCACTCGGGGGCGATCTCTGGAAACACCATATATTTT
CATSRDHSGAISGNTIYF
>TRBJ1-6|.|.|TRBV6-6
TGTGCCAGCAGCAGACCGGGGGATATGGGTTCACCCCTCCACTTT
CASSRPGDMGSPLHF
>TRBJ2-5|.|TRBD2|TRBV7-3
TGTGCCAGCAGCGAGGGGACTAGCGAGAAAGAGACCCAGTACTTC
CASSEGTSEKETQYF
>TRBJ2-2|.|.|TRBV28
TGTGCCAGCAGTTTACCTGGCGGGGAGCTGTTTTTT
CASSLPGGELFF
>TRBJ2-1|.|.|TRBV18
TGTGCCAGCTCACCACCCGGGGGGCCCTACAATGAGCAGTTCTTC
CASSPPGGPYNEQFF
>TRBJ1-1|.|.|TRBV6-1
TGTGCCACCCTATCACTTGTGGGGATCACTGAAGCTTTCTTT
CATLSLVGITEAFF
>TRBJ1-5|many|.|TRBV18
TGTGCCAGCTCACCACAGGACGGATACAATCAGCCCCAGCATTTT
CASSPQDGYNQPQHF
>TRBJ2-7|.|.|TRBV7-2
TGTGCCAGCAGCGAGTACTACGAGCAGTACTTC
CASSEYYEQYF
>TRBJ2-1|once|TRBD2|TRBV5-1
TGCGCCAGCAGCTTGAGGCTAGCGGGTAGTGAGCAGTTCTTC
CASSLRLAGSEQFF
>TRBJ2-7|.|.|TRBV19
TGTGCCAGTAGTTTAGGTTGGACGGAGGGATACTACGAGCAGTACTTC
CASSLGWTEGYYEQYF
>TRBJ2-1|.|TRBD2|TRBV9
TGTGCCAGCAGCGTAGTCCCTAGCGGGGGCACCTACAATGAGCAGTTCTTC
CASSVVPSGGTYNEQFF
>TRBJ2-1|.|.|TRBV6-5
TGTGCCAGCAGCCCCGTGCAGCCGAGGGCGAATGAGCAGTTCTTC
CASSPVQPRANEQFF
>TRBJ2-7|.|.|TRBV11-2
TGTGCCAGCAGCTCACAGTTCGCCGAGCAGTACTTC
CASSSQFAEQYF
>TRBJ2-3|.|.|TRBV7-3
TGTGCCAGCAGCTTGGGGGGATTAGCGCCAGATACGCAGTATTTT
CASSLGGLAPDTQYF
>TRBJ2-7|.|.|TRBV6-1
TGTGCCAGCAGAACGCGTCCCTACGAGCAGTACTTC
CASRTRPYEQYF
>TRBJ1-4|.|.|TRBV11-2
TGTGCCAGCAGCGCGGGGCAAGCAACTAATGAAAAACTGTTTTTT
CASSAGQATNEKLFF
>TRBJ2-3|once|TRBD2|TRBV7-9
TGTGCCAGCAGCCCCATTTTCTCACTAGCGACGCCGACAGATACGCAGTATTTT
CASSPIFSLATPTDTQYF
>TRBJ2-7|once|.|TRBV30
TGTGCCTGGAGTGTACCTCGGCGGAGCTCCTACGAGCAGTACTTC
CAWSVPRRSSYEQYF
>TRBJ2-5|.|.|TRBV11-2
TGTGCCAGCAGCTTAGAAGGCCCTCGCACCCAGTACTTC
CASSLEGPRTQYF
>TRBJ1-1|.|.|TRBV6-1
TGTGCCAGCAGTGAGGGCACTTTGAACACTGAAGCTTTCTTT
CASSEGTLNTEAFF
>TRBJ1-2|once|.|TRBV6-5
TGTGCCAGCAGTTACTCAGACAGAAATCACTATGGCTACACCTTC
CASSYSDRNHYGYTF
>TRBJ1-2|.|.|TRBV28
TGTGCCAGCAGTCCCTCGACGGATGGCTACACCTTC
CASSPSTDGYTF
>TRBJ1-2|.|.|TRBV5-4
TGTGCCAGCAGTCGGGCCCAGACGGGCTATGGCTACACCTTC
CASSRAQTGYGYTF
>TRBJ2-5|.|.|TRBV28
TGTGCCAGCAGGAGACACAACGGAGAGACCCAGTACTTC
CASRRHNGETQYF
>TRBJ1-2|.|.|TRBV14
TGTGCCAGCAGCCAGGGAGCGTCTCGGGGCTACACCTTC
CASSQGASRGYTF
>TRBJ1-3|.|.|TRBV10-1
TGCGCCAGCAGTGAGGGGACAAGCTCTGGAAACACCATATATTTT
CASSEGTSSGNTIYF
>TRBJ1-2|.|.|TRBV14
TGTGCCAGCAGCCAAGATACCACAAGCTATGGCTACACCTTC
CASSQDTTSYGYTF
>TRBJ1-2|.|.|TRBV10-3
TGTGCCATCCAGGGTGGGGCTCTCCCGAACTATGGCTACACCTTC
CAIQGGALPNYGYTF
>TRBJ1-5|.|TRBD1|TRBV28
TGTGCCAGCAGTTTAGACAGGGGGAGCGTTCAGCCCCAGCATTTT
CASSLDRGSVQPQHF
>TRBJ2-1|.|.|TRBV10-1
TGCGCCAGCAGTGAGTCCAGCGGAGCCTACAATGAGCAGTTCTTC
CASSESSGAYNEQFF
>TRBJ2-7|.|TRBD1|TRBV28
TGTGCCAGCACCAAGACAGGGTCCACCTACGAGCAGTACTTC
CASTKTGSTYEQYF
>TRBJ1-2|.|TRBD1|TRBV28
TGTGCCAGCAGCTCGGGACAGAACTATGGCTACACCTTC
CASSSGQNYGYTF
>TRBJ1-2|.|TRBD1|TRBV6-6
TGTGCCAGCAGTTACTCGAGACAGGGTGAAGGCTACACCTTC
CASSYSRQGEGYTF